This T cell receptor beta chain was observed in a study of molecular identifiers for immune sequencing clone quantification. Study-wide findings and caveats: Effector cells had over 98% of their molecules in clones above 20 RNA copies, while naive cells had under 1%.

TCRdb re-called the PCR reads with MiXCR, one entry per CDR3 protein. In the table there are hundreds of thousands of distinct CDR3 sequences, 25% of which are singletons. This clonotype appeared many times. The target antigen is unknown. Germline V lookup: CDR1 MDHEN, CDR2 SYDVKM. V dropped 3 bases and J dropped 5 bases, with 10 bases sitting between them. The CDR3 runs 13 residues. Source material: naive CD8+ T cells from blood, with Jurkat cell RNA spiked in. The subset is: FACS-sorted CD8+CD4-CCR7+CD45RA+ naive T cells. This receptor was obtained from a human donor in good health. Some libraries in this study had Jurkat cell RNA spiked in. The rearrangement uses TRBV28 and TRBJ2-5, with TRBD2 as a possible D gene (6 bases). CDR3 in DNA: TGTGCCAGCAGTTTTTCGGGGGTTGAGACCCAGTACTTC. It translates to CASSFSGVETQYF.